A selection of T cell receptor beta chains follows, all from one sample in a study of regulatory T cells in long-lasting Graves disease. In TCRdb, the multiplex PCR reads were re-called with MiXCR into one record per CDR3 protein. The repertoire consists of about 440,000 distinct CDR3 sequences, with about 15% occurring once and the leading ten covering around 17%. These data were also reused for a study on T cells in Graves' hyperthyroidism and ophthalmopathy.

The sample was peripheral blood mononuclear cells (PBMCs), taken at new diagnosis, from a patient treated with antithyroid drugs. The receptors were gathered from a woman aged 25 to 45 with Graves disease. CDR3s include the opening cysteine and the closing phenylalanine or tryptophan.

v_call cdr3_aa
TRBV27 CASRDPGLKTYGYTF
TRBV20-1 CSAILAGSSSTDTQYF
TRBV9 CASSGDLNTEAFF
TRBV27 CASSRGQTALNTEAFF
TRBV30 CAWTQGETAFF
TRBV3-1 CASSQVDRLDTGELFF
TRBV5-1 CASSLFQGAHTEAFF
TRBV6-2/TRBV6-3 CASSYGPGGWEKLFF
TRBV5-1 CASSFGTGRTDTQYF
TRBV15 CATSGEEFSNYGYTF
TRBV6-2/TRBV6-3 CASSGVAGVGNEQFF
TRBV30 CAWKLAGGYEQYF
TRBV13 CASSFSGSISYNEQFF
TRBV20-1 CSARELAGESGELFF
TRBV10-3 CAISEGQGVQPQHF
TRBV5-6 CASSARAISGNTIYF
TRBV29-1 CSVAAGSGQETQYF
TRBV20-1 CSAFRPGARTSNYGYTF
TRBV20-1 CSAPSNEQFF
TRBV3-1 CASSQPAGTGTEAFF
TRBV25-1 CASFPGTGKNTEAFF
TRBV20-1 CSVWTGVYRGYTF
TRBV30 CAWSVIKVGNEQFF
TRBV30 CACDRGGGGIDYEQYF
TRBV6-9 CASSYRTSGIVYNEQFF
TRBV29-1 CSVVGGQAYEQYF
TRBV5-1 CASSAPGQIYGYTF
TRBV6-2/TRBV6-3 CASRPTGDVGEQFF
TRBV6-1 CASSNHGLAGSRGEQFF
TRBV7-7 CASSKQGAAWETQYF
TRBV18 CASSHRRRTTEAFF
TRBV3-1 CASTLSKASSQFF
TRBV27 CASSSPSGQFF
TRBV29-1 CSVGSQGRFYGYTF
TRBV27 CASRKGQGDLETQYF
TRBV2 CASSDGQGETQYF
TRBV13 CASSLGLITPTNYGYTF
TRBV7-9 CASSSGTGNTEAFF
TRBV30 CACRGSYEQYF
TRBV12-3/TRBV12-4 CASSFKGRGELFF
TRBV20-1 CSATDTSYNEQFF
TRBV27 CASSLKPDGFRNIQYF